Below are 23 T cell receptor beta chains sequenced from a single sample in a study of identical twins. MiXCR was run by TCRdb on the 5' RACE reads, yielding one entry per CDR3 protein. Of 520,000 or so distinct CDR3 sequences listed, under 25% are singletons. The sample was also reused in another study, on T cells expressing NK-cell markers.

The source material was CD4+ T cells sorted from blood. The receptor source for this set is a woman younger than 35 in good health.

This clonotype has just a few counts. The V call is TRBV3-1, the J call TRBJ1-2; TRBD1 might be the D (5 bases). Deletions cut 3 bases from V and 6 bases from J, with 17 bases between. Germline CDR1 and CDR2: LGHDT and YNNKEL (reference sequence). The CDR3 consists of 15 residues. The CDR3 is CASSQSPGTTNGYTF. For the CDR3, the DNA is TGTGCCAGCAGCCAGAGCCCCGGGACCACTAATGGCTACACCTTC.

This clonotype has a handful of counts. The rearrangement joins TRBV5-1 to TRBJ2-1; a weak D match, TRBD2 (5 bases). The CDR3 consists of 16 residues. Germline V gives CDR1 SGHRS, CDR2 YFSETQ. V gave up 0 bases and J gave up 4 bases, with 14 bases separating them. CDR3 residues: CASSLDRTGVYNEQFF. For the CDR3, the DNA is TGCGCCAGCAGCTTGGACCGGACTGGCGTTTACAATGAGCAGTTCTTC. The full variable domain, its missing parts supplied by reference TRBV5-1 and TRBJ2-1, is KAGVTQTPRYLIKTRGQQVTLSCSPISGHRSVSWYQQTPGQGLQFLFEYFSETQRNKGNFPGRFSGRQFSNSRSEMNVSTLELGDSALYLCASSLDRTGVYNEQFFGPGTRLTVL.

This chain uses TRBV25-1 with TRBJ2-7; 7 nucleotides match TRBD1. CDR1 is MGHDK, CDR2 SYGVNS, per germline. The CDR3 is 15 residues long. V trimming: 4 bases; J trimming: 2 bases; junction bases outside the gene matches: 8. CDR3 sequence reads: CASSAIQGSAYEQYF. The CDR3 DNA follows: TGTGCCAGCAGTGCGATACAGGGGTCAGCCTACGAGCAGTACTTC.

V usage is TRBV6-2 or TRBV6-3 and J usage is TRBJ2-3; TRBD2 matches 12 bases. In germline, CDR1 is MNHEY, CDR2 SVGEGT. The ends lost 2 bases at V and 7 bases at J; junction bases unmatched: 4. This CDR3 region has 15 residues. CDR3 sequence (DNA): TGTGCCAGCAGTTACGGCGGGACTAGCGGGCATACGCAGTATTTT. As protein: CASSYGGTSGHTQYF.

This clonotype appeared a few times. The genes are TRBV12-3 or TRBV12-4 and TRBJ2-5; TRBD1 might be the D (5 bases). The CDR3 runs to 11 residues. V lost 5 bases and J lost 9, with 10 bases in between. CDR3: CASSSRDSQYF. CDR3 DNA: TGTGCCAGCAGTAGCAGGGATTCCCAGTACTTC.

This clonotype was detected ten times or more. The V and J genes are TRBV12-3 or TRBV12-4 and TRBJ2-1; D gene uncertain. This CDR3 region has 12 residues. Between the trimmed V and J ends, which lost 7 bases and 15 bases, there was a span of 19 bases. CDR3 DNA sequence: TGTGCCAGCACTCGGGCTACGGGCACGAGGTTCTTC. It yields the protein CASTRATGTRFF.

The CDR3 protein is CSARPATEAFF. Here the CDR3 DNA reads TGCAGCGCCCGGCCAGCCACTGAAGCTTTCTTT. This chain links TRBV29-1 with TRBJ1-1; no definite D call. Germline V lookup: CDR1 SQVTM, CDR2 ANQGSEA. V was clipped by 7 bases and J by 4 bases, with 10 bases between them. This CDR3 comprises 11 residues. The complete variable domain, with remaining parts taken from reference TRBV29-1 and TRBJ1-1, reads SAVISQKPSRDICQRGTSLTIQCQVDSQVTMMFWYRQQPGQSLTLIATANQGSEATYESGFVIDKFPISRPNLTFSTLTVSNMSPEDSSIYLCSARPATEAFFGQGTRLTVV.

In its sample, this clonotype was seen a few times. This chain uses TRBV6-1 with TRBJ1-4; D is possibly TRBD1 (5 bases). V was trimmed by 5 bases and J by 7 bases, leaving 20 bases between them. The germline CDR1 and CDR2 sequences are MNHNS and SASEGT. This CDR3 has 16 residues. Written as DNA, the CDR3 is TGTGCCAGCAGTCTCAATCGGGGCGCCCGGGGTGAAAAACTGTTTTTT. Amino acid sequence: CASSLNRGARGEKLFF.

The chain recombines TRBV20-1 with TRBJ2-5; a weak D match, TRBD1 (6 bases). The length of the CDR3 is 13 residues. Trimming took off 2 bases at V and 4 bases at J, with 11 bases between the two ends. Per germline, CDR1 DFQATT and CDR2 SNEGSKA (reference sequence). Here the CDR3 reads CSARFTGRETQYF. As DNA, the CDR3 is TGCAGTGCTAGATTTACAGGGAGAGAGACCCAGTACTTC.

This clonotype has a handful of counts. The V gene is TRBV9, the J gene TRBJ2-7; perhaps TRBD1 as D (7 bases). V was cut by 3 bases and J by 3 bases, with 10 bases left in between. Per germline, CDR1 SGDLS and CDR2 YYNGEE. The CDR3 sequence is 13 residues long. The CDR3 region is CASSGGTDYEQYF. The CDR3 DNA follows: TGTGCCAGCAGCGGCGGGACAGACTACGAGCAGTACTTC.

The chain couples TRBV10-3 to TRBJ2-7; D is unresolved. V dropped 3 bases and J dropped 2 bases, with 5 bases sitting between them. Per the germline V gene, CDR1 is ENHRY and CDR2 is SYGVKD. The CDR3 is 12 residues long. The CDR3 protein is CAISDGAYEQYF. The CDR3 coding sequence is TGTGCCATCAGTGACGGAGCCTACGAGCAGTACTTC.

This chain uses TRBV9 with TRBJ2-7; TRBD1 matches at 7 bases. The CDR3 consists of 14 residues. Trimming at V came to 3 bases and at J to 0 bases, leaving 3 bases not matched to a gene. Per the germline V gene, CDR1 is SGDLS and CDR2 is YYNGEE. CDR3 sequence (DNA): TGTGCCAGCAGCGCGACAGGGAGCTCCTACGAGCAGTACTTC. Translation gives CASSATGSSYEQYF.

This clonotype was counted a few times. The DNA for the CDR3 is TGTGCCACCAGCAGAGATAGGCCAGCGGCTCAGCCCCAGCATTTT. Translation: CATSRDRPAAQPQHF. The chain recombines TRBV15 with TRBJ1-5; no definite D call. The CDR3 extends over 15 amino acids. The germline V and J ends were trimmed by 0 bases and 6 bases, with 12 bases remaining between them. Germline V gene lookup returns CDR1 LNHNV and CDR2 YYDKDF (reference sequence).

In this sample, this clonotype turned up many times. V and J are TRBV20-1 and TRBJ2-7; D is uncertain. V was pared by 0 bases and J by 5 bases, with 2 bases between. The CDR3 length is 10 residues. Germline V lookup: CDR1 DFQATT, CDR2 SNEGSKA (reference sequence). DNA of the CDR3: TGCAGTGCTAGAGACAACGAGCAGTACTTC. Protein product: CSARDNEQYF.

This clonotype came up a few times. J is TRBJ2-2 and V is TRBV29-1; D is uncertain. CDR1 and CDR2 from the germline V gene are SQVTM and ANQGSEA. The V end lost 1 base, the J end lost 2 bases, and 2 bases lay between the germline ends. This CDR3 is built from 12 residues. CDR3 nucleotide sequence: TGCAGCGTTGAAGGTAACACCGGGGAGCTGTTTTTT. It specifies CSVEGNTGELFF.

The chain carries TRBV11-2 and TRBJ2-7; the D is unclear. The CDR3 length is 14 residues. Trimming shortened V by 5 bases and J by 2 bases, and 13 bases separated the two germline ends. Germline loops: CDR1 SGHAT, CDR2 FQNNGV. DNA for the CDR3: TGTGCCAGCAGCAAGAGGTGGGATACCTACGAGCAGTACTTC. Amino acid sequence: CASSKRWDTYEQYF.

This clonotype was counted only a few times. The rearrangement uses TRBV5-1 and TRBJ2-3; the D call may be TRBD1 or TRBD2 (6 bases each). The CDR3 runs to 15 residues. Germline V lookup: CDR1 SGHRS, CDR2 YFSETQ. V was trimmed by 0 bases and J by 4 bases, leaving 12 bases between them. The CDR3 sequence is CASSLVGGPSDTQYF. DNA for the CDR3: TGCGCCAGCAGCTTGGTTGGGGGGCCATCAGATACGCAGTATTTT.

The chain couples TRBV7-9 to TRBJ1-2, with no clear D. Germline-derived CDR1 and CDR2 are SEHNR and FQNEAQ (reference sequence). The CDR3 totals 15 residues. The germline V and J ends were trimmed by 5 bases and 0 bases, with 13 bases remaining between them. CDR3: CASSQIRGANYGYTF. In nucleotides, the CDR3 is TGTGCCAGCAGCCAAATCCGGGGAGCTAACTATGGCTACACCTTC.

In this sample, this clonotype turned up a few times. This rearrangement joins TRBV20-1 to TRBJ2-1; TRBD2 agrees at 11 bases. J lost 7 bases, V lost 7 bases, and 6 bases had no gene match. CDR1 is DFQATT and CDR2 is SNEGSKA in the germline V gene (reference sequence). The CDR3 sequence is 13 residues long. CDR3 sequence reads: CSGRLAGGNEQFF. In DNA form, the CDR3 reads TGCAGTGGTAGGCTAGCGGGGGGTAATGAGCAGTTCTTC.

This clonotype was picked up a small number of times. The chain combines TRBV15 with TRBJ1-5; maybe TRBD1 (5 bases). Deletions cut 0 bases from V and 3 bases from J, with 9 bases between. The length of the CDR3 is 15 residues. Per germline, CDR1 LNHNV and CDR2 YYDKDF (reference sequence). This CDR3 reads CATSRDHGANQPQHF. The CDR3 region has the DNA TGTGCCACCAGCAGAGATCATGGGGCCAATCAGCCCCAGCATTTT.

The table lists this clonotype with a few counts. The chain recombines TRBV10-3 with TRBJ1-1, with D tentatively TRBD1 (6 bases). V lost 3 bases to trimming and J lost 0 bases, with 14 bases between them. Germline V gene lookup returns CDR1 ENHRY and CDR2 SYGVKD. The CDR3 totals 16 residues. CDR3: CAISDPTGQMNTEAFF. The DNA of the CDR3 is TGTGCCATCAGTGACCCCACCGGACAGATGAACACTGAAGCTTTCTTT.

The CDR3: CASSQRGVGETQYF. CDR3 bases: TGTGCCAGCAGCCAGAGGGGTGTTGGGGAGACCCAGTACTTC. The V call is TRBV3-1, the J call TRBJ2-5, with D perhaps being TRBD1 or TRBD2 (5 bases each). This CDR3 is built from 14 residues. Trimming left V 3 bases short and J 5 bases short, with 13 bases between. Germline V gene sequence: CDR1 LGHDT, CDR2 YNNKEL (reference sequence).

This clonotype was counted only a few times. The V call is TRBV2, the J call TRBJ2-2; 8 bases are shared with TRBD2. The V segment lost 9 bases and the J segment 4 bases; nucleotides outside the gene matches: 7. Germline values: CDR1 SNHLY, CDR2 FYNNEI. The CDR3 has 14 residues. The CDR3 bases are TGTGCCAGGGGCACGGGAGGGCCCACCGGGGAGCTGTTTTTT. It codes for CARGTGGPTGELFF.